This T cell receptor (beta chain) originates from a study of naive and memory T cell subsets. The beta constant-region primer was an equimolar mix of two oligonucleotides covering TRBC1 and TRBC2. The ligated cDNA underwent four PCR rounds using SP2 and nested alpha and beta constant-region primers. TCRdb processed the UMI-ligation and nested PCR reads anew with MiXCR; each CDR3 protein has one entry. The table has 150,000 or so distinct CDR3 sequences, 17% seen once. Cells stained for CD3, CD4, CD8, CD45RA and CD27 were sorted into four subsets. In germline, CDR1 is GTSNPN, CDR2 SVGIG (reference sequence). The CDR3 extends over 14 amino acids. Trimming shortened V by 2 bases and J by 5 bases, and 13 bases separated the two germline ends.

The clonotype was recovered from a human donor in good health. The chain has TRBV30 and TRBJ2-1, with D possibly being TRBD1 or TRBD2 (5 bases each). The sequenced material came from naive CD4+ T cells from blood. In DNA form, the CDR3 reads TGTGCCTGGAGTTCGGGGCCCGATAACAATGAGCAGTTCTTC. Its translation is CAWSSGPDNNEQFF.